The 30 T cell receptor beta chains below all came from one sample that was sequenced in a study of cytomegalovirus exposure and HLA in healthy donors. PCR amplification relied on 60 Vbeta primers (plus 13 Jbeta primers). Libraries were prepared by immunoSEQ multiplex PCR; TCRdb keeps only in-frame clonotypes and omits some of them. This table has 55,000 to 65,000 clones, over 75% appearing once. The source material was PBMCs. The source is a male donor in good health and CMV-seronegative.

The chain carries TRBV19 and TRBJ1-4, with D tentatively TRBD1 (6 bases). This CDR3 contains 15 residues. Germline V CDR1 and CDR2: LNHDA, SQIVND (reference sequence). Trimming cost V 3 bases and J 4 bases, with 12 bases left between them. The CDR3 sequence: CASSIGTGFNEKLFF. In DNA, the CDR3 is TGTGCCAGTAGTATCGGAACAGGGTTTAATGAAAAACTGTTTTTT. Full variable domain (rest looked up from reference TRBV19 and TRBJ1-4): DGGITQSPKYLFRKEGQNVTLSCEQNLNHDAMYWYRQDPGQGLRLIYYSQIVNDFQKGDIAEGYSVSREKKESFPLTVTSAQKNPTAFYLCASSIGTGFNEKLFFGSGTQLSVL.

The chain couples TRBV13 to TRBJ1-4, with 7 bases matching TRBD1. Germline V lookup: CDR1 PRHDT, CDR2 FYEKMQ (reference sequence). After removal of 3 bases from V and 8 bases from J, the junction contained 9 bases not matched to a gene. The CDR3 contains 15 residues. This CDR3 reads CASSLVAGGKEKLFF. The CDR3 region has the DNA TGTGCCAGCAGCTTGGTGGCAGGGGGAAAGGAAAAACTGTTTTTT.

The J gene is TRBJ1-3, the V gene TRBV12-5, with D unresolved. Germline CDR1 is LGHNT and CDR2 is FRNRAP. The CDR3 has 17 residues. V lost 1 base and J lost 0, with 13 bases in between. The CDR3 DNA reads TGTGCTAGTGGTTTGGCCCTCGACACGATCTCTGGAAACACCATATATTTT. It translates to CASGLALDTISGNTIYF.

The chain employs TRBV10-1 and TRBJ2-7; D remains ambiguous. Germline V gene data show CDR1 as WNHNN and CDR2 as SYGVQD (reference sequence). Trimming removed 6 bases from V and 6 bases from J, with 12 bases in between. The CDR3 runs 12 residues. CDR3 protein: CASRRFLSEQYF. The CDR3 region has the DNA TGCGCCAGCAGACGGTTTCTCTCCGAGCAGTACTTC.

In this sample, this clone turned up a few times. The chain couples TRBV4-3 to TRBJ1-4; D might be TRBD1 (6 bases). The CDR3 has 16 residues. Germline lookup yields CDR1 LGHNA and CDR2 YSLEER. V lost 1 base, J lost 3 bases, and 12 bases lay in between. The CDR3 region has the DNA TGCGCCAGCAGCCAAGCCCGGACAGTCCCTAATGAAAAACTGTTTTTT. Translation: CASSQARTVPNEKLFF.

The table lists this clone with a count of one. The CDR3 is CASSQGGDSISNSPLHF. The CDR3 nucleotides read TGCGCCAGCAGCCAAGGTGGGGACAGTATCAGTAATTCACCCCTCCACTTT. J is TRBJ1-6 and V is TRBV4-3, with 7 bases matching TRBD1. Germline V gene lookup returns CDR1 LGHNA and CDR2 YSLEER. The CDR3 length is 17 residues. J gave up 6 bases and V 1 base, and 9 bases lay outside the gene matches.

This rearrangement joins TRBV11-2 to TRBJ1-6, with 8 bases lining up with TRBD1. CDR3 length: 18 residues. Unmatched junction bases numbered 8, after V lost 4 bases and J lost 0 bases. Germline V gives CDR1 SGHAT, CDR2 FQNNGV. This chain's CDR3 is CASSSLPGGSSYNSPLHF. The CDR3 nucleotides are TGTGCCAGCAGCTCGCTACCAGGGGGCAGCTCCTATAATTCACCCCTCCACTTT.

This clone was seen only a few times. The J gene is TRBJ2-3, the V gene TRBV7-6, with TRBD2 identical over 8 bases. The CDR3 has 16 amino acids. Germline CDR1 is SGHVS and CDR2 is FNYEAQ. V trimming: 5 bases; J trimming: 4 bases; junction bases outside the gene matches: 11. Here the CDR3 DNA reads TGTGCCAGCAGCGCGAGGCCGGGACTAGAATCAGATACGCAGTATTTT. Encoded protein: CASSARPGLESDTQYF.

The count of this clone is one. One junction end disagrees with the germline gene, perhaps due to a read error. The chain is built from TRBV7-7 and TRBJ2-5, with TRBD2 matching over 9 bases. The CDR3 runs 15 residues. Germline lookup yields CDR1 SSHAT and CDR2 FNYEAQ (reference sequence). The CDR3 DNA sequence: TGTGCTAGCAGCTTAGGCCTAGCGGGGTTAGGGACCCAGTACTTC. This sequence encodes CASSLGLAGLGTQYF.

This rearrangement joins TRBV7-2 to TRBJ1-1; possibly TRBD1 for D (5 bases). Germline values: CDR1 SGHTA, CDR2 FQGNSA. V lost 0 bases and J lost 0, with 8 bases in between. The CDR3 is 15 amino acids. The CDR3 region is CASSLASGLNTEAFF. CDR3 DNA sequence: TGTGCCAGCAGCTTAGCATCAGGGCTGAACACTGAAGCTTTCTTT.

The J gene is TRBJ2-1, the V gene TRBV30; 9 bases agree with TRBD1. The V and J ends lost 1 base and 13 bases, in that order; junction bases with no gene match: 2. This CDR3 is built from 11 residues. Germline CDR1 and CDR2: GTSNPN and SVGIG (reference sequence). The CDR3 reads CAWSGQGGQFF. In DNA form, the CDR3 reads TGTGCCTGGAGTGGACAGGGGGGACAGTTCTTC.

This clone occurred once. The CDR3 DNA reads TGTGCTACAAGACAGGGGGCTTATGAGCAGTTCTTC. Its protein is CATRQGAYEQFF. The chain carries TRBV12-5 and TRBJ2-1; 10 bases line up with TRBD1. Germline CDR1 and CDR2: LGHNT and FRNRAP. The CDR3 runs to 12 residues. V lost 10 bases and J lost 8; bases outside the gene matches: 5.

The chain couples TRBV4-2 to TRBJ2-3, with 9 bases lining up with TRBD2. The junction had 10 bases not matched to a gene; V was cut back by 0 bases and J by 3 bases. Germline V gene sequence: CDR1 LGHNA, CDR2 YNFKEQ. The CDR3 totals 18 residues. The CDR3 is CASSQELTSGGNTDTQYF. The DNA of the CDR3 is TGTGCCAGCAGCCAAGAGCTCACGAGCGGGGGGAATACAGATACGCAGTATTTT.

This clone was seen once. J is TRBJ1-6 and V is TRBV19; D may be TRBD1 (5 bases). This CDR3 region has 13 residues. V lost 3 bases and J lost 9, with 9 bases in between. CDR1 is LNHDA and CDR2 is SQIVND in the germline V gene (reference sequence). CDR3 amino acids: CASSMGRGSPLHF. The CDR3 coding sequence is TGTGCCAGTAGTATGGGGCGGGGTTCACCCCTCCACTTT.

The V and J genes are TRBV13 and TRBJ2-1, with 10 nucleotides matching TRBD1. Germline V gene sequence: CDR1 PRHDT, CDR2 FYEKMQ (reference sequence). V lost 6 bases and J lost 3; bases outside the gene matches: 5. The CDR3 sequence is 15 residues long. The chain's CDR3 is CASRSTGGLYNEQFF. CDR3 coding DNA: TGTGCCAGCAGATCGACAGGGGGCCTCTACAATGAGCAGTTCTTC.

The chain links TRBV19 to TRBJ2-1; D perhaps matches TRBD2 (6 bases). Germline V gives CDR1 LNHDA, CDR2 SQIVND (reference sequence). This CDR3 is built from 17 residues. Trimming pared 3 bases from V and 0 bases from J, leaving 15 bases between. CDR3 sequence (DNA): TGTGCCAGTAGTATGCAAGCTGGGGGGAACTCCTACAATGAGCAGTTCTTC. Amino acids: CASSMQAGGNSYNEQFF.

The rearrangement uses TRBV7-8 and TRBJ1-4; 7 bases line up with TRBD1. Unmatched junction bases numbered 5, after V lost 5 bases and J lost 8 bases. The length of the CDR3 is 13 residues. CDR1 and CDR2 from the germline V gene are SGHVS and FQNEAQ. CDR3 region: CASSRDRAEKLFF. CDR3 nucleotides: TGTGCCAGCAGCCGAGACAGGGCGGAAAAACTGTTTTTT.

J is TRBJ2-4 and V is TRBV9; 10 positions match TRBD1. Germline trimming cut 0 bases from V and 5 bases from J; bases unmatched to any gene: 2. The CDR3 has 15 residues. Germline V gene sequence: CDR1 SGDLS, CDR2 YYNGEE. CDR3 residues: CASSVEGQGENIQYF. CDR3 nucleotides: TGTGCCAGCAGCGTAGAAGGACAGGGGGAAAACATTCAGTACTTC. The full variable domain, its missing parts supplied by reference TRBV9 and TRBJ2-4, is DSGVTQTPKHLITATGQRVTLRCSPRSGDLSVYWYQQSLDQGLQFLIQYYNGEERAKGNILERFSAQQFPDLHSELNLSSLELGDSALYFCASSVEGQGENIQYFGAGTRLSVL.

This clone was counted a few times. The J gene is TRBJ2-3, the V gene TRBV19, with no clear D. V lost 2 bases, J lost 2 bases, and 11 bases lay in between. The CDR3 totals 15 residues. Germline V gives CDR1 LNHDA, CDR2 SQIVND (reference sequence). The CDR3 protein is CASSIKAALTDTQYF. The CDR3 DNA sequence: TGTGCCAGTAGTATAAAGGCGGCCCTCACAGATACGCAGTATTTT.

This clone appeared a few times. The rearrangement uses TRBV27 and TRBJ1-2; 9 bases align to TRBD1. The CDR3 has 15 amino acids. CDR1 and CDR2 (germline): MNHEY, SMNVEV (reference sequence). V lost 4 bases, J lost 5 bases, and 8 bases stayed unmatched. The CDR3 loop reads CASSWRGQGGYGYTF. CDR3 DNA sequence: TGTGCCAGCAGTTGGAGGGGACAGGGTGGGTATGGCTACACCTTC.

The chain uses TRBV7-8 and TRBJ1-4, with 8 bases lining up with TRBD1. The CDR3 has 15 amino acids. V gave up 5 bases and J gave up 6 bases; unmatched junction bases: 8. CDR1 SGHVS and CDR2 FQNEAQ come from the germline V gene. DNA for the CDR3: TGTGCCAGCAGCGGGCAGGGGGCGGGAGATGAAAAACTGTTTTTT. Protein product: CASSGQGAGDEKLFF.

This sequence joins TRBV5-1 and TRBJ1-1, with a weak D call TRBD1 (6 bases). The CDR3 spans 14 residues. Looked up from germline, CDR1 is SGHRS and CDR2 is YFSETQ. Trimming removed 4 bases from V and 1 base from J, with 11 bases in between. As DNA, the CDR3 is TGCGCCAGCAGCCCTTCAGGGGAGAACACTGAAGCTTTCTTT. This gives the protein CASSPSGENTEAFF.

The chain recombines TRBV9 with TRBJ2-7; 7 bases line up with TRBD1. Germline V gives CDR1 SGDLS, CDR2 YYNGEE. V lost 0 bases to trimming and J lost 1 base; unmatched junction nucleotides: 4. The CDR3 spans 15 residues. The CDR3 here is CASSVGQGHSYEQYF. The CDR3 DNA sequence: TGTGCCAGCAGCGTAGGACAGGGCCATTCCTACGAGCAGTACTTC.

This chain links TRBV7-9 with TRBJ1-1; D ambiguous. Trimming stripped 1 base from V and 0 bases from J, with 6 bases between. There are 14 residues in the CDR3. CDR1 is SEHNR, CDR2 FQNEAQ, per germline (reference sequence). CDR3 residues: CASSLVFMNTEAFF. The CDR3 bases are TGTGCCAGCAGCTTAGTCTTTATGAACACTGAAGCTTTCTTT.

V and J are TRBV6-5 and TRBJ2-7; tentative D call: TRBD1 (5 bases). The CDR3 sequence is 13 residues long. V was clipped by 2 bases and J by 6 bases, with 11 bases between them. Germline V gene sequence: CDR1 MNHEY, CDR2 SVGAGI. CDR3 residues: CASSYGQGGEQYF. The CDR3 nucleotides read TGTGCCAGCAGTTACGGGCAGGGCGGCGAGCAGTACTTC.

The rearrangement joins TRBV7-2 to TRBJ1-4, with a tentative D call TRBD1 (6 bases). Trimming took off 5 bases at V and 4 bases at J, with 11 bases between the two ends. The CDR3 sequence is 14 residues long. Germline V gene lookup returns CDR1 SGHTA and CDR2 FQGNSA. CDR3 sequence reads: CASSPGQFNEKLFF. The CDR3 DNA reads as TGTGCCAGCAGCCCCGGACAGTTTAATGAAAAACTGTTTTTT.

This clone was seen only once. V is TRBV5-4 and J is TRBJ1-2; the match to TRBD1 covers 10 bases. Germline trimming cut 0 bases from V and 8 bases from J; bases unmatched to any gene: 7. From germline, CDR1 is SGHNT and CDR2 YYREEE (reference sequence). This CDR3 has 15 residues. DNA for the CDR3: TGTGCCAGCAGCTTGGTCGCCGGGACAGGGGAAGGCTACACCTTC. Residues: CASSLVAGTGEGYTF.

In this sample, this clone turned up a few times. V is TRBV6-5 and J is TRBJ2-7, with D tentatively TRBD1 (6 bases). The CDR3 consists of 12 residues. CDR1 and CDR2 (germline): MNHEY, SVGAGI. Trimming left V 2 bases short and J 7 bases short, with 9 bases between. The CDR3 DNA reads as TGTGCCAGCAGTTACGAGAGGGGGGAGCAGTACTTC. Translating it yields CASSYERGEQYF.

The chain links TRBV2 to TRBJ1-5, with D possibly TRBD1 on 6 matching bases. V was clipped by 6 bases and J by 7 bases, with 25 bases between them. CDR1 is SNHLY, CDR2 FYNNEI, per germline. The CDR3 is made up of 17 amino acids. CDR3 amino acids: CASRAVGGGGAGQPQHF. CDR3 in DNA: TGTGCCAGCAGGGCTGTTGGGGGTGGGGGGGCAGGCCAGCCCCAGCATTTT.

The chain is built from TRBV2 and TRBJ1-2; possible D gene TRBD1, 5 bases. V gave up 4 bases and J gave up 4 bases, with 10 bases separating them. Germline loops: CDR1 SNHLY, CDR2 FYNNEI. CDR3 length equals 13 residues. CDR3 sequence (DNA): TGTGCCAGCAGTGTGACAGAAGGCTATGGCTACACCTTC. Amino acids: CASSVTEGYGYTF.